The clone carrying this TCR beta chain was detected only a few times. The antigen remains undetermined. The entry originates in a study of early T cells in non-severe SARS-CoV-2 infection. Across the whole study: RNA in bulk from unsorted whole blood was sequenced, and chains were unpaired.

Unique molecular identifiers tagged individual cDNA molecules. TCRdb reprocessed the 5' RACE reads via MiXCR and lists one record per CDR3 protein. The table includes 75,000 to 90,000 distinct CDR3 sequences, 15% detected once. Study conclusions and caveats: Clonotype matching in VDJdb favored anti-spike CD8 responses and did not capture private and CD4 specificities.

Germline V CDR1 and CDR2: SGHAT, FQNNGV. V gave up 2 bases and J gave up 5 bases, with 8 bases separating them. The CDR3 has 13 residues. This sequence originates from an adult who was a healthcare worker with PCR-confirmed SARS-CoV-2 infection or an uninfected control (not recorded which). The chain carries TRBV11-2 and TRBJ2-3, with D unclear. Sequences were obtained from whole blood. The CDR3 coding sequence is TGTGCCAGCAGCTTAATAGTTCGAGATACGCAGTATTTT. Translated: CASSLIVRDTQYF. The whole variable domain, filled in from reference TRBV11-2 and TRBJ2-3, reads EAGVAQSPRYKIIEKRQSVAFWCNPISGHATLYWYQQILGQGPKLLIQFQNNGVVDDSQLPKDRFSAERLKGVDSTLKIQPAKLEDSAVYLCASSLIVRDTQYFGPGTRLTVL.